This TCR beta chain was captured in a study of PD-1 blockade in mismatch repair-deficient tumors. Whole-study context: Patients had around 11 mismatch repair-deficient cancer types, all previously treated and progressing.

Mismatch repair deficiency was confirmed in all patients, by PCR or immunohistochemistry. The study, taken as a whole, reports: Tumor-resident clones, often undetectable pretreatment in blood, expanded then contracted after pembrolizumab.

V was clipped by 6 bases and J by 5 bases, with 10 bases between them. The V gene's germline CDR1 is LNHDA and CDR2 SQIVND (reference sequence). This CDR3 contains 13 residues. Concerning this clone itself: Its antigen is currently unknown.

The data were produced by immunoSEQ multiplex PCR, yet TCRdb's version contains in-frame clones alone and is incomplete. This table has about 110,000 clones, over 65% appearing once. This sequence was found in an adult with mismatch repair-deficient cancer. The rearrangement joins TRBV19 to TRBJ1-4; D is undetermined. The input for sequencing was peripheral blood, taken 60 weeks after starting pembrolizumab. The CDR3 DNA sequence: TGTGCCAGTAGGAGGGCAGGCAATGAAAAACTGTTTTTT. It codes for CASRRAGNEKLFF.